Sequencing of this TCR beta chain was carried out in a study of blood T cell repertoires in COVID-19. Turning to the study itself: Sources were T cells, B-cell-depleted T cells, or PBMCs; the material itself was cDNA or gDNA.

This clone was picked up a small number of times. Original data processing: Using reference gene primer amplification, nucleated cell counts were estimated. Method: immunoSEQ multiplex PCR; TCRdb's copy keeps in-frame clones and lacks some. That table gives V, J and clone size, and the DNA gave D and trimming. The profile covers about 27,000 clones, with roughly nine tenths appearing a single time and more than 4% taken by the ten largest. The J segment lost 2 bases and the V segment lost 1 base, leaving 5 bases of the junction unmatched. The V gene's germline CDR1 is MDHEN and CDR2 SYDVKM. The length of the CDR3 is 16 residues.

The sequenced sample consisted of peripheral blood. The sequence derives from a man aged 70 or older with active COVID-19. The rearrangement links TRBV28 to TRBJ1-3, with 7 bases that match TRBD1. In nucleotides, the CDR3 is TGTGCCAGCAGTTTATCAGGCGGGACAGCTGGAAACACCATATATTTT. Amino acid sequence: CASSLSGGTAGNTIYF.